A selection of T cell receptor beta chains follows, all from one sample in a study of T cells in localized non-small cell lung cancer. Clones were sequenced by immunoSEQ multiplex PCR, and TCRdb holds only the in-frame ones, with some missing. Among tens of thousands of clones, 80% to 95% were seen once, and the ten largest hold roughly 31%. Sequenced material: peripheral blood, taken before any cancer treatment. The source is a female donor over 55 with stage I lung adenocarcinoma. Each CDR3 is given with its conserved first and last residue. The D gene is left open where the match is weak. Only part of the rows carry a size: once, few, many, or a class if the clone is expanded.

j_gene	d_gene	v_gene	abundance	CDR3nt	CDR3aa
TRBJ1-3	.	TRBV5-4	.	TGTGCCAGCAGCTTGGCCGGAGGGTCTGGAAACACCATATATTTT	CASSLAGGSGNTIYF
TRBJ2-5	.	TRBV29-1	.	TGCAGCGTTGATGCGATAGTGGGGACCCAGTACTTC	CSVDAIVGTQYF
TRBJ1-2	TRBD1	TRBV29-1	few	TGCAGCGCGTTTGGAGTTCAGGGGGACGGCTATGGCTACACCTTC	CSAFGVQGDGYGYTF
TRBJ2-7	.	TRBV29-1	.	TGCAGCGTTGTTGGCAGCTCCTACGAGCAGTACTTC	CSVVGSSYEQYF
TRBJ2-5	TRBD1	TRBV27	.	TGTGCCAGCAGTTTCTCGGGACAGAGGGAGTTCGGGGAGACCCAGTACTTC	CASSFSGQREFGETQYF
TRBJ1-1	.	TRBV30	.	TGTGCCTGGAGGATGAACACTGAAGCTTTCTTT	CAWRMNTEAFF
TRBJ1-5	.	TRBV18	.	TGTGCCAGCTCACCACCTAACCAGGGGAAGAACAATCAGCCCCAGCATTTT	CASSPPNQGKNNQPQHF
TRBJ2-5	.	TRBV20-1	.	TGCAGTGCTCTCTCCCAAGAGACCCAGTACTTC	CSALSQETQYF
TRBJ1-5	.	TRBV5-5	.	TGTGCCAGCAGCCCCGGCGGATTCTATCAGCCCCAGCATTTT	CASSPGGFYQPQHF
TRBJ2-7	TRBD2	TRBV18	.	TGTGCCAGCTCATCGGGACTAGAGAACGAGCAGTACTTC	CASSSGLENEQYF
TRBJ2-2	.	TRBV29-1	.	TGCAGCGTTAACGACCCTACCGGGGAGCTGTTTTTT	CSVNDPTGELFF
TRBJ1-5	.	TRBV7-2	.	TGTGCCAGCAGCCCGGTCGCCGGATCGGGGTATCAGCCCCAGCATTTT	CASSPVAGSGYQPQHF
TRBJ2-5	TRBD2	TRBV7-9	.	TGTGCCAGCAGTCGTAATACCGGGACTAGTGGAGAGGGGACCCAGTACTTC	CASSRNTGTSGEGTQYF
TRBJ1-5	.	TRBV9	once	TGTGCCAGCAGCAGAGGTCTCGCGGGCAATCAGCCCCAGCATTTT	CASSRGLAGNQPQHF
TRBJ2-5	TRBD2	TRBV4-1	.	TGCGCCAGCAGCCAAGGCCAGCGGGGGGGCCAAGAGACCCAGTACTTC	CASSQGQRGGQETQYF
TRBJ2-1	TRBD2	TRBV7-9	.	TGTGCCAGCAGCACAGCGGGGGGGCCCTGGGAGCAGTTCTTC	CASSTAGGPWEQFF
TRBJ1-6	.	TRBV5-1	few	TGCGCCAGCAGCTTGGTGGTAGGGGATAATTCACCCCTCCACTTT	CASSLVVGDNSPLHF
TRBJ2-1	.	TRBV6-1	.	TGTGCCAGCAGTTATATGGAGCAGTTCTTC	CASSYMEQFF
TRBJ2-3	TRBD2	TRBV10-3	.	TGTGCCATCAGTCCTGGGTTTGGAGCGGGAACGGATACGCAGTATTTT	CAISPGFGAGTDTQYF
TRBJ2-1	TRBD2	TRBV5-5	.	TGTGCCAGCAGCTTGGGCTCCCCGGGACTAGCGGGGGGAAATGAGCAGTTCTTC	CASSLGSPGLAGGNEQFF
TRBJ1-1	.	TRBV6-4	.	TGTGCCAGCAGTTCCGCGGGGACACAAATTCGAAACACTGAAGCTTTCTTT	CASSSAGTQIRNTEAFF
TRBJ2-3	.	TRBV15	.	TGTGCCACCAGCAGAGATGGGTATGAGCAGTATTTT	CATSRDGYEQYF
TRBJ1-4	.	TRBV11-3	.	TGTGCCAGCAGCTTTGGCGGGTACCGGTTTTTT	CASSFGGYRFF
TRBJ2-1	.	TRBV30	.	TGTGCCTGGAGTGTAATCTCTAATGAGCAGTTCTTC	CAWSVISNEQFF
TRBJ1-3	TRBD1	TRBV7-9	.	TGTGCCAGCAGCATAACAGGGGGCGCCTATAGGAACTCTGGAAACACCATATATTTT	CASSITGGAYRNSGNTIYF
TRBJ1-5	.	TRBV23-1	.	TGCGCCAGCGAGCGAGCCCCCGGATGCAATCAGCCCCAGCATTTT	CASERAPGCNQPQHF
TRBJ1-5	TRBD1	TRBV30	.	TGTGCATTCTCCGGGACAGTTTACGGTCTCCAGCCCCAGCATTTT	CAFSGTVYGLQPQHF
TRBJ2-7	.	TRBV11-2	once	TGTGCCAGCAGCTTAGGACGCTACGAGCAGTACTTC	CASSLGRYEQYF
TRBJ2-7	TRBD2	TRBV5-1	.	TGCGCCAGCAATGGCGGGAGCTCCTACGAGCAGTACTTC	CASNGGSSYEQYF
TRBJ1-1	.	TRBV5-1	.	TGCGCCAGCAGCTTGTTCCAGAACACTGAAGCTTTCTTT	CASSLFQNTEAFF
TRBJ1-1	.	TRBV2	.	TGTGCCAGCCCGAGAGGGTTGAACACTGAAGCTTTCTTT	CASPRGLNTEAFF
TRBJ1-5	.	TRBV30	.	TGTGCCTTCCAACAGAGCAATAGCAATCAGCCCCAGCATTTT	CAFQQSNSNQPQHF
TRBJ1-1	.	TRBV2	.	TGTGCCAGCAGTGAACTGACAGTTGGCACTGAAGCTTTCTTT	CASSELTVGTEAFF
TRBJ2-7	TRBD2	TRBV28	once	TGTGCCAGCACGACTAGCGGGAGGCGTCGCTCCTACGAGCAGTACTTC	CASTTSGRRRSYEQYF
TRBJ2-1	TRBD1	TRBV15	.	TGTGCCACCAGCAGGATCCGCAGGGGGCCGTGGAATGAGCAGTTCTTC	CATSRIRRGPWNEQFF
TRBJ2-5	.	TRBV20-1	.	TGCAGTTGGGAGTCGCAAGAGACCCAGTACTTC	CSWESQETQYF
TRBJ1-1	.	TRBV28	.	TGTGCCAGCATTCACCCTGGGGGGTGGAACACTGAAGCTTTCTTT	CASIHPGGWNTEAFF
TRBJ2-1	.	TRBV6-1	.	TGTGCCAGCACCGCGTGGACGTACAATGAGCAGTTCTTC	CASTAWTYNEQFF
TRBJ2-1	.	TRBV27	.	TGTGCCAGCAGTTTGGGGCGTGAGCAGTTCTTC	CASSLGREQFF
TRBJ1-2	.	TRBV20-1	.	TGCAGTGCTAGAGTGTTTTCTGGCTACACCTTC	CSARVFSGYTF
TRBJ2-7	TRBD1	TRBV20-1	.	TGCAGTGCTCAGGGGGTTTACGAGCAGTACTTC	CSAQGVYEQYF
TRBJ2-7	TRBD1	TRBV6-6	once	TGTGCCAGCAGTTCCCCGGACAGGGGGGCCTACGAGCAGTACTTC	CASSSPDRGAYEQYF
TRBJ2-2	.	TRBV9	once	TGTGCCAGCAGCGTAACGGATCCCGCGAACACCGGGGAGCTGTTTTTT	CASSVTDPANTGELFF
TRBJ2-2	TRBD1	TRBV10-3	.	TGTGCCATCAGTGTTGACAGGGGGGGGGAGCTGTTTTTT	CAISVDRGGELFF
TRBJ2-1	TRBD2	TRBV6-5	.	TGTGCCAGCAGTTACTTTTCTAGCGGGAGGGCCAATGAGCAGTTCTTC	CASSYFSSGRANEQFF
TRBJ1-4	.	TRBV5-1	.	TGCGCCAGCAGCATAGGAGGAGGTAATGAAAAACTGTTTTTT	CASSIGGGNEKLFF
TRBJ1-4	.	TRBV30	once	TGTGCCTGGAGGTCCGGGGCTGAAAAACTGTTTTTT	CAWRSGAEKLFF
TRBJ2-3	.	TRBV28	.	TGTGCCAGCAGTTTCGGGAGTTCAGGGGCAGATACGCAGTATTTT	CASSFGSSGADTQYF
TRBJ1-1	.	TRBV28	.	TGTGCCAGCAGTTTTTCGGACAGATATGAAGCTTTCTTT	CASSFSDRYEAFF
TRBJ1-1	.	TRBV18	once	TGTGCCAGCTCACCGCTAGCGACGGAAACTGAAGCTTTCTTT	CASSPLATETEAFF
TRBJ2-1	.	TRBV6-1	.	TGTGCCAGCAGTGAACAGGGAGTGAAGCGGGATGAGCAGTTCTTC	CASSEQGVKRDEQFF
TRBJ1-1	.	TRBV18	.	TGTGCCAGCTCACCATCCCACGGGGTGGGGACTGAAGCTTTCTTT	CASSPSHGVGTEAFF
TRBJ2-7	TRBD2	TRBV6-6	.	TGTGCCAGCAGTTACAGCTCTAGCGGGGGGTACGAGCAGTACTTC	CASSYSSSGGYEQYF
TRBJ1-3	.	TRBV6-6	.	TGTGCCAGCAGTAGTTACACGGTATCTGGAAACACCATATATTTT	CASSSYTVSGNTIYF
TRBJ2-2	TRBD2	TRBV28	.	TGTGCCAGCAGTTTCGAGACTAGCGTCACCACCGGGGAGCTGTTTTTT	CASSFETSVTTGELFF
TRBJ1-1	.	TRBV2	.	TGTGCCAGCAGCCGACAGTTTGAAGCTTTCTTT	CASSRQFEAFF